This TCR beta chain was sequenced in a study of blood T cell repertoires in COVID-19. Study context: From the United States, Italy and Spain came samples of acute and convalescent COVID-19. Sample material is recorded as cDNA or gDNA derived from T cells, B-cell-depleted T cells, or PBMCs.

Trimming cost V 6 bases and J 2 bases, with 14 bases left between them. CDR1 and CDR2 from the germline V gene are MNHEY and SVGAGI. This CDR3 region has 15 residues. Participants, roughly 18 to 90 years old, spanned about two dozen US areas. Participants reported their clinical history, and cohort assignment relied on those reports. Measured with immunoSEQ multiplex PCR; TCRdb has only the in-frame clones, and not every one. The data show a few hundred thousand clones, more than 70% seen once. The source material was PBMCs or T cells enriched from blood (not recorded which). The chain has TRBV6-5 and TRBJ2-1; D perhaps matches TRBD1 (5 bases). The clonotype was recovered from a woman aged 35 to 49 with acute COVID-19. CDR3 residues: CASRRQRNAYNEQFF. The CDR3 DNA sequence: TGTGCCAGCAGACGACAGCGTAATGCCTACAATGAGCAGTTCTTC.